This T cell receptor beta chain was recovered during a study of blood T cell repertoires in COVID-19 (dated by TCRdb to about 2020). With respect to the entire study: Recovered participants in ImmuneRACE Cohort 3 were defined by two consecutive negative NP/OP PCR tests, clearance by a healthcare professional, or resolution of symptoms. Samples from collaborators originated in the United States, Italy and Spain and spanned both the acute and convalescent phases of COVID-19. The material from the prospective study consisted of cDNA or gDNA derived from T cells, B-cell-depleted T cells, or PBMCs. Deeply sampled blood TCRbeta repertoires from subjects exposed to, actively infected with, or recovered from COVID-19 were included in the dataset. The repertoires were released in a freely available public database intended as a resource for research on the immune response to SARS-CoV-2. The samples were drawn from the first 160 participants of the ongoing ImmuneRACE study and from 1,200 or so subjects provided by 6 global collaborators. A de-identified subject ID, COVID-19 status, age in years and sex were almost always included in the sample metadata. Where available, HLA class I and class II types were obtained from metadata supplied by the sample provider rather than from assay-based typing. Paper-wide results and their limitations: How much clinical and demographic metadata was included differed by source and by participant, and the metadata was provided uncurated.

Notes on this clone: There is no known antigen for this receptor. Base qualities were left out, and no much larger clone turns up one base away.

The immunoSEQ Assay, a bias-controlled multiplex PCR, was used to amplify TCRbeta CDR3 regions from genomic DNA. The authors' pipeline ran thus. The number of nucleated cells in each sample was estimated by amplification of reference gene primers within the assay. To quantify the absolute abundance of each unique TCRbeta CDR3 rearrangement, sequence reads were collapsed and filtered. For each sample, productive Simpson clonality was calculated by taking the square root of Simpson's diversity index across productive rearrangements. TCRdb's version of the immuneACCESS table is confined to in-frame rearrangements and falls short of the full clone set. An unresolved V gene accounts for under half of the shortfall where checked; the remainder is of unknown origin. Clonal size and the V and J genes are those of that table, whereas D and trimming came from the DNA. This sample comprises 350,000 to 450,000 clones, 87% of them detected only once. The leading ten clones occupy roughly 1.9% of the sample.

Participants in the prospective study were enrolled through a virtual design, were aged roughly 18 to 100 years, and lived in approximately 25 United States geographic areas. In the prospective study, participants were assigned to cohorts based on the clinical history participants reported in a screening survey and a study questionnaire. In the prospective study, whole blood, serum and a nasopharyngeal or oropharyngeal swab were collected from each participant by mobile phlebotomists. Prospective study participants could optionally give additional blood draws and questionnaires over an approximately 2-month period. Before DNA extraction, prospective study blood samples were shipped either frozen or at room temperature. V is pruned by 5 bases and J by 4 bases, leaving 9 bases of the junction without a gene match. Its CDR3 holds 17 amino acids, cysteine through phenylalanine. Only the CDR3 part of the read is kept: 51 bases, read in frame from the first base. From the germline V gene (reference sequence), CDR1 is MNHEY and CDR2 is SMNVEV.

The sequence was obtained from a man in his forties in a cohort exposed to, infected with or recovered from COVID-19 (not recorded which). The receptor chain draws on TRBV27 and TRBJ2-1; 12 nucleotides in the junction match TRBD2. The sample comprised PBMCs or T cells enriched from blood (not recorded which). The CDR3 is CASSGQTSGRSYNEQFF. The sequenced DNA is TGTGCCAGCAGTGGCCAAACTAGCGGGAGGTCGTACAATGAGCAGTTCTTC.